The entry below gives a single TCR beta chain sequence along with its context. Its target is unknown. PCR primers comprised 60 Vbeta and 13 Jbeta primers. Clones were sequenced by immunoSEQ multiplex PCR, and TCRdb holds only the in-frame ones, with some missing. Found here are tens of thousands of clones, roughly 64% of them singletons; the top ten hold approximately 5.7%. The sample is drawn from a study of cytomegalovirus exposure and HLA in healthy donors. Findings and limits, study-wide: In a later analysis, compared with equally common non-associated chains, HLA-associated beta chains were more expanded.

This receptor was identified in a man aged 25-40 years in good health and CMV-seropositive. Specimen: PBMCs.

In nucleotides, the CDR3 is TGCGCCAGCAGCTTGGCCACGGGCGGGGATACGCAGTATTTT. Amino acid sequence: CASSLATGGDTQYF. The J gene is TRBJ2-3, the V gene TRBV5-1, with D perhaps matching TRBD2 (5 bases). This CDR3 region has 14 residues. Per the germline V gene, CDR1 is SGHRS and CDR2 is YFSETQ. The V and J ends lost 0 bases and 6 bases respectively, with 11 bases between them.